These 26 T cell receptor beta chains were all obtained from the same sample, sequenced in a study of blood T cells in healthy people across ages. For the second PCR, which ran for about 6 to 11 cycles, a sample-barcoded 5' primer and a J-beta primer mix were used. Each CDR3 protein gets one entry after TCRdb re-called the 5' RACE reads with MiXCR. This table holds over 600,000 distinct CDR3 sequences, less than 45% found once. Sequencing was done on a sample of blood. All receptors derive from a man older than 75 in good health.

Ten or more counts support this clonotype. The chain joins TRBV14 to TRBJ2-4; weak D call: TRBD2 (6 bases). There are 15 residues in the CDR3. The V end was cut by 4 bases, the J end by 0 bases, with 10 bases between. CDR1 and CDR2 (germline): SGHDN, FVKESK. CDR3 in amino acids: CASSPGTLAKNIQYF. CDR3 bases: TGTGCCAGCAGCCCTGGGACTCTAGCCAAAAACATTCAGTACTTC.

This chain links TRBV5-1 with TRBJ2-5; 11 bases are shared with TRBD2. J was trimmed by 1 base and V by 5 bases; bases with no gene match: 7. Germline-derived CDR1 and CDR2 are SGHRS and YFSETQ. This CDR3 comprises 16 residues. The CDR3 here is CASSLGTSGFQETQYF. CDR3 nucleotides: TGCGCCAGCAGTTTAGGGACTAGCGGATTCCAAGAGACCCAGTACTTC.

This clonotype was recorded a few times. The chain carries TRBV7-6 and TRBJ2-7; the match to TRBD1 covers 9 bases. Germline V gene sequence: CDR1 SGHVS, CDR2 FNYEAQ. This CDR3 is built from 16 residues. The V and J ends lost 5 bases and 1 base, in that order; junction bases with no gene match: 9. CDR3 coding DNA: TGTGCCAGCAGCCGATCTACCGGGACAGGGTCCTACGAGCAGTACTTC. This codes for CASSRSTGTGSYEQYF. Together with reference TRBV7-6 and TRBJ2-7, the CDR3 gives the full variable domain: GAGVSQSPRYKVTKRGQDVALRCDPISGHVSLYWYRQALGQGPEFLTYFNYEAQQDKSGLPNDRFSAERPEGSISTLTIQRTEQRDSAMYRCASSRSTGTGSYEQYFGPGTRLTVT.

This chain connects TRBV20-1 to TRBJ2-1, with D perhaps given as TRBD1 or TRBD2 (5 bases each). Germline V lookup: CDR1 DFQATT, CDR2 SNEGSKA (reference sequence). Trimming cost V 0 bases and J 3 bases, with 12 bases left between them. This CDR3 spans 15 amino acids. The CDR3 protein is CSARETGTIYNEQFF. The CDR3 DNA reads as TGCAGTGCTAGAGAGACCGGGACGATCTACAATGAGCAGTTCTTC.

This clonotype has ten or more counts. The V call is TRBV14, the J call TRBJ2-3; perhaps TRBD2 as D (5 bases). The CDR3 is 15 residues long. Trimming pared 0 bases from V and 6 bases from J, leaving 13 bases between. CDR1 and CDR2 from the germline V gene are SGHDN and FVKESK. The CDR3 nucleotides read TGTGCCAGCAGCCAAGAGGGGAGTAAATGGGATACGCAGTATTTT. It yields the protein CASSQEGSKWDTQYF.

This clonotype was seen a few times. The gene calls are TRBV27 and TRBJ2-2; 11 bases align to TRBD1. The CDR3 extends over 15 amino acids. V trimming: 3 bases; J trimming: 6 bases; junction bases outside the gene matches: 3. Germline-derived CDR1 and CDR2 are MNHEY and SMNVEV (reference sequence). CDR3 residues: CASSLGDRGSGELFF. Written as DNA, the CDR3 is TGTGCCAGCAGTTTGGGGGACAGGGGGTCCGGGGAGCTGTTTTTT.

V gene TRBV6-5 combines with J gene TRBJ2-7, with 12 bases fitting TRBD2. CDR3 length: 15 residues. J was trimmed by 2 bases and V by 8 bases; bases with no gene match: 7. Germline lookup yields CDR1 MNHEY and CDR2 SVGAGI. The CDR3 sequence is CASRNGLAGPYEQYF. In DNA, the CDR3 is TGTGCCAGCCGGAATGGACTAGCGGGACCCTACGAGCAGTACTTC.

The V gene is TRBV5-1, the J gene TRBJ2-1; no firm D call. CDR1 and CDR2 from the germline V gene are SGHRS and YFSETQ. The ends were cut back, 0 bases at V and 7 bases at J, with 17 bases in the middle. The CDR3 runs to 16 residues. The CDR3 nucleotides read TGCGCCAGCAGCTTGGCAGTCAGCGACCCGAGGAATGAGCAGTTCTTC. Amino acid sequence: CASSLAVSDPRNEQFF.

This clonotype was recorded only once. The chain couples TRBV4-3 to TRBJ2-2, with TRBD2 matching over 9 bases. CDR1 and CDR2 from the germline V gene are LGHNA and YSLEER. There are 19 residues in the CDR3. Losses at the gene ends were 1 base for V and 7 bases for J; bases not matched to a gene: 16. CDR3 sequence: CASSQVKGRVAGDVGELFF. The CDR3 DNA follows: TGCGCCAGCAGCCAAGTCAAGGGGAGAGTAGCGGGAGATGTCGGGGAGCTGTTTTTT.

This clonotype came up a few times. This chain connects TRBV3-1 to TRBJ1-2; D perhaps matches TRBD1 (5 bases). Trimming shortened V by 1 base and J by 8 bases, and 17 bases separated the two germline ends. Germline V gene sequence: CDR1 LGHDT, CDR2 YNNKEL (reference sequence). CDR3 length: 15 amino acids. The CDR3 nucleotides read TGTGCCAGCAGCCAAGCAGGGACGTCTGCCTCCGGCTACACCTTC. This sequence encodes CASSQAGTSASGYTF.

The V and J genes are TRBV4-2 and TRBJ2-7; 8 positions agree with TRBD1. The length of the CDR3 is 14 residues. Germline loops: CDR1 LGHNA, CDR2 YNFKEQ. V dropped 4 bases and J dropped 9; count of bases not matched to a gene: 11. The CDR3 DNA follows: TGTGCCAGCAGCCCCGGACAGGGAGAGGACGGGCAGTACTTC. Translated: CASSPGQGEDGQYF.

This chain links TRBV18 with TRBJ2-5; tentatively, D is TRBD1 (6 bases). The J call may be incorrect, as the DNA end agrees better with TRBJ2-7. CDR3 length: 14 residues. CDR1 is KGHSH, CDR2 LQKENI, per germline. The CDR3 nucleotides read TGTGCCAGCTCACCCTACCAGGGACACGTCGAGCAGTACTTC. Protein product: CASSPYQGHVEQYF.

V usage is TRBV28 and J usage is TRBJ1-2; D remains unclear. The CDR3 contains 14 residues. Germline lookup yields CDR1 MDHEN and CDR2 SYDVKM. V shed 5 bases and J shed 3 bases, with 13 bases lying between them. The CDR3 nucleotides are TGTGCCAGCAGTGGGATGGCCCGGGACTATGGCTACACCTTC. Its protein is CASSGMARDYGYTF.

This clonotype was found a few times. The genes are TRBV28 and TRBJ2-7; 9 bases agree with TRBD1. V lost 5 bases and J lost 4; bases outside the gene matches: 3. CDR1 and CDR2 (germline): MDHEN, SYDVKM. The CDR3 runs 13 residues. The chain's CDR3 is CASSEQGAYEQYF. The CDR3 DNA sequence: TGTGCCAGCAGTGAACAGGGGGCGTACGAGCAGTACTTC.

This chain links TRBV20-1 with TRBJ2-5; 9 nucleotides agree with TRBD2. The CDR3 has 13 residues. J gave up 5 bases and V 8 bases, and 9 bases lay outside the gene matches. Germline V CDR1 and CDR2: DFQATT, SNEGSKA (reference sequence). CDR3 sequence reads: CSNRAGGDETQYF. CDR3 bases: TGCAGTAACCGAGCGGGGGGAGACGAGACCCAGTACTTC.

The chain carries TRBV7-2 and TRBJ1-2, with 9 bases matching TRBD1. V was pared by 9 bases and J by 4 bases, with 6 bases of the junction left unmatched. CDR3 length: 13 residues. Germline assignment: CDR1 SGHTA and CDR2 FQGNSA. The CDR3 nucleotides read TGTGCCAGTGGACAGGGGTTTTTCTATGGCTACACCTTC. It codes for CASGQGFFYGYTF. The whole variable domain, filled in from reference TRBV7-2 and TRBJ1-2, reads GAGVSQSPSNKVTEKGKDVELRCDPISGHTALYWYRQSLGQGLEFLIYFQGNSAPDKSGLPSDRFSAERTGGSVSTLTIQRTQQEDSAVYLCASGQGFFYGYTFGSGTRLTVV.

There are a few counts of this clonotype. This rearrangement joins TRBV20-1 to TRBJ2-1; 9 positions agree with TRBD2. The length of the CDR3 is 15 residues. Germline V gene data show CDR1 as DFQATT and CDR2 as SNEGSKA (reference sequence). J gave up 2 bases and V 2 bases, and 4 bases lay outside the gene matches. The CDR3 spells CSARRASGTYNEQFF. For the CDR3, the DNA is TGCAGTGCTAGACGGGCTAGCGGGACCTACAATGAGCAGTTCTTC.

CDR3 nucleotides: TGCGCCAGCAGCCAAGGCAACAGAGGGGGCACTGAAGCTTTCTTT. It encodes CASSQGNRGGTEAFF. V and J are TRBV4-3 and TRBJ1-1, with TRBD1 as a possible D gene (6 bases). V dropped 1 base and J dropped 4 bases, with 13 bases sitting between them. CDR1 is LGHNA, CDR2 YSLEER, per germline. The CDR3 extends over 15 amino acids.

This clonotype has ten or more counts. This sequence joins TRBV10-3 and TRBJ2-1, with D perhaps being TRBD1 or TRBD2 (5 bases each). Germline V lookup: CDR1 ENHRY, CDR2 SYGVKD. The CDR3 extends over 13 amino acids. Trimming pared 10 bases from V and 6 bases from J, leaving 16 bases between. The CDR3 loop is CATQIGTPNEQFF. The CDR3 DNA follows: TGTGCCACTCAGATTGGGACGCCCAATGAGCAGTTCTTC.

As concerns this clonotype: The germline gene is not matched at one end of the junction; a read error may be the cause. V usage is TRBV10-1 and J usage is TRBJ2-2, with 15 bases identical to TRBD2. Germline CDR1 reads WNHNN; CDR2 reads SYGVQD (reference sequence). CDR3 length: 19 residues. In DNA, the CDR3 is TGCGCCAACAGTGAGACTGGGACTAGCGGGAGGCCTAACACCGGGGAGCTGTTTTTT. It codes for CANSETGTSGRPNTGELFF.

This chain joins TRBV28 and TRBJ1-4, with 7 bases aligning to TRBD1. V was clipped by 5 bases and J by 7 bases; unmatched bases: 7. CDR1 MDHEN and CDR2 SYDVKM come from the germline V gene. The CDR3 is made up of 14 amino acids. The CDR3 DNA is TGTGCCAGCAGTCGGACAGGTTCTTCTGAAAAACTGTTTTTT. The encoded protein is CASSRTGSSEKLFF.

This chain joins TRBV3-1 and TRBJ1-1; the D gene is possibly TRBD1 (6 bases). Germline assignment: CDR1 LGHDT and CDR2 YNNKEL (reference sequence). This CDR3 has 13 amino acids. Between the trimmed V and J ends, which lost 4 bases and 5 bases, there was a span of 11 bases. CDR3 DNA sequence: TGTGCCAGCAGCCCCGGACAGCTTACTGAAGCTTTCTTT. It encodes CASSPGQLTEAFF.

This sequence joins TRBV10-3 and TRBJ1-2, with 10 bases fitting TRBD1. Germline trimming cut 2 bases from V and 2 bases from J; bases unmatched to any gene: 2. The CDR3 has 15 residues. Germline CDR1 and CDR2: ENHRY and SYGVKD. The CDR3 spells CAISEPGQGNYGYTF. DNA of the CDR3: TGTGCCATCAGTGAGCCGGGACAGGGGAACTATGGCTACACCTTC.

On this clonotype itself: At one end, the junction sequence differs from germline, possibly due to a read error. The CDR3 coding sequence is TGCGCCAGCAGCTTGGGCGCGGGGGGGCCCGGCACAGATACGCGGTATTTT. Protein: CASSLGAGGPGTDTRYF. The gene calls are TRBV5-1 and TRBJ2-3, with 9 bases that match TRBD2. Germline V gene sequence: CDR1 SGHRS, CDR2 YFSETQ. The CDR3 sequence is 17 residues long.

This clonotype was seen once. The chain combines TRBV5-1 with TRBJ2-4, with D hard to call. Germline assignment: CDR1 SGHRS and CDR2 YFSETQ. The V end was cut by 0 bases, the J end by 0 bases, with 13 bases between. The CDR3 sequence is 17 residues long. CDR3 bases: TGCGCCAGCAGCTTGGGAGGAAGTATCCTAGCCAAAAACATTCAGTACTTC. It codes for CASSLGGSILAKNIQYF.

CDR3 amino acids: CASSPLGQGVRYF. The CDR3 DNA reads as TGTGCCAGCAGCCCACTGGGCCAGGGGGTTCGGTACTTC. The chain links TRBV3-1 to TRBJ2-4; 7 nucleotides agree with TRBD1. The CDR3 extends over 13 amino acids. The V segment lost 4 bases and the J segment 15 bases; nucleotides outside the gene matches: 12. Germline V gene data show CDR1 as LGHDT and CDR2 as YNNKEL (reference sequence).